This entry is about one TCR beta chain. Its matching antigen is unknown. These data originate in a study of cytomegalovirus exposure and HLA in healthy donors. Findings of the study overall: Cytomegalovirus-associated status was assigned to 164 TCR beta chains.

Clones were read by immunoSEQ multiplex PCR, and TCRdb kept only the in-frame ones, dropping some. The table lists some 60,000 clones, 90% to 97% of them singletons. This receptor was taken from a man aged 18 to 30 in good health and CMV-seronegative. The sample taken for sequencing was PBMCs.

The CDR3 DNA is TGTGCCAGCAGCTTATCGGTCTACCTCGGCTACGAGCAGTACTTC. Its translation is CASSLSVYLGYEQYF. The rearrangement uses TRBV7-2 and TRBJ2-7; D not certain. The V end was cut by 2 bases, the J end by 3 bases, with 14 bases between. The germline CDR1 and CDR2 sequences are SGHTA and FQGNSA. CDR3 length: 15 residues.